These T cell receptor beta chains were read from a single sample in a study of blood T cell repertoires in COVID-19. Clones were sequenced by immunoSEQ multiplex PCR, and TCRdb holds only the in-frame ones, with some missing. The data hold roughly 140,000 clones, with around 87% observed a single time. The sequenced sample consisted of peripheral blood. The receptors were sampled from an older woman with active COVID-19. The CDR3 runs from the conserved cysteine through the conserved F or W. D genes are given only for firm matches. Clone size is not always given. Where it is, it says once, few, many or a class for expanded clones.

len: 15
j_gene: TRBJ2-5
d_gene: TRBD1
v_gene: TRBV5-5
abundance: -
CDR3aa: CASSFTGQLEETQYF
CDR3nt: TGTGCCAGCAGCTTCACGGGACAGCTTGAAGAGACCCAGTACTTC

len: 14
j_gene: TRBJ2-6
d_gene: -
v_gene: TRBV19
abundance: once
CDR3aa: CASTLFSGANVLTF
CDR3nt: TGTGCCAGTACCTTATTCTCTGGGGCCAACGTCCTGACTTTC

len: 14
j_gene: TRBJ2-2
d_gene: -
v_gene: TRBV2
abundance: -
CDR3aa: CASKDSFETGELFF
CDR3nt: TGTGCCAGCAAGGACAGCTTTGAAACCGGGGAGCTGTTTTTT

len: 18
j_gene: TRBJ1-1
d_gene: -
v_gene: TRBV10-1
abundance: -
CDR3aa: CASIRTPREGRVDTEAFF
CDR3nt: TGCGCCAGCATCCGGACCCCTAGGGAGGGGAGGGTGGACACTGAAGCTTTCTTT

len: 15
j_gene: TRBJ2-5
d_gene: -
v_gene: TRBV25-1
abundance: -
CDR3aa: CASSYWKGYQETQYF
CDR3nt: TGTGCCAGCAGCTACTGGAAGGGGTACCAAGAGACCCAGTACTTC

len: 16
j_gene: TRBJ2-7
d_gene: TRBD1
v_gene: TRBV18
abundance: -
CDR3aa: CASSPSTGQGIYEQYF
CDR3nt: TGTGCCAGCTCACCCTCCACGGGACAGGGAATCTACGAGCAGTACTTC

len: 18
j_gene: TRBJ2-6
d_gene: TRBD1
v_gene: TRBV28
abundance: -
CDR3aa: CASSLGDRGTPGANVLTF
CDR3nt: TGTGCCAGCAGTTTAGGCGACAGGGGGACTCCTGGGGCCAACGTCCTGACTTTC

len: 16
j_gene: TRBJ2-7
d_gene: TRBD1
v_gene: TRBV3-1/TRBV3-2
abundance: -
CDR3aa: CASSKTGQGFSYEQYF
CDR3nt: TGTGCCAGCAGCAAGACCGGACAGGGCTTCTCCTACGAGCAGTACTTC

len: 13
j_gene: TRBJ2-7
d_gene: -
v_gene: TRBV19
abundance: -
CDR3aa: CASSRDTTYEQYF
CDR3nt: TGTGCCAGTAGCCGGGACACGACCTACGAGCAGTACTTC

len: 15
j_gene: TRBJ1-5
d_gene: TRBD1
v_gene: TRBV19
abundance: few
CDR3aa: CASRPRQGYNQPQHF
CDR3nt: TGTGCCAGTCGGCCCCGACAGGGATACAATCAGCCCCAGCATTTT

len: 15
j_gene: TRBJ2-3
d_gene: -
v_gene: TRBV28
abundance: -
CDR3aa: CASSSTGGGTDTQYF
CDR3nt: TGTGCCAGCAGTAGTACCGGAGGAGGGACAGATACGCAGTATTTT

len: 17
j_gene: TRBJ2-3
d_gene: TRBD1
v_gene: TRBV6-4
abundance: -
CDR3aa: CASRLRQGVRWTDTQYF
CDR3nt: TGTGCCAGCAGACTCCGACAGGGGGTCCGTTGGACAGATACGCAGTATTTT

len: 16
j_gene: TRBJ2-1
d_gene: TRBD2
v_gene: TRBV9
abundance: -
CDR3aa: CASSPQGSGRVHEQFF
CDR3nt: TGTGCCAGCAGCCCCCAGGGGAGCGGGAGGGTACATGAGCAGTTCTTC

len: 16
j_gene: TRBJ2-1
d_gene: TRBD2
v_gene: TRBV4-2
abundance: -
CDR3aa: CASSQVGVAGDNEQFF
CDR3nt: TGTGCCAGCAGCCAAGTCGGGGTAGCGGGAGACAATGAGCAGTTCTTC

len: 16
j_gene: TRBJ2-1
d_gene: TRBD2
v_gene: TRBV3-1/TRBV3-2
abundance: -
CDR3aa: CASSQVFAGVGNEQFF
CDR3nt: TGTGCCAGCAGCCAAGTGTTTGCGGGAGTAGGGAATGAGCAGTTCTTC

len: 14
j_gene: TRBJ1-5
d_gene: -
v_gene: TRBV28
abundance: -
CDR3aa: CASSLGTNNQPQHF
CDR3nt: TGTGCCAGCAGTTTAGGGACAAACAATCAGCCCCAGCATTTT

len: 17
j_gene: TRBJ2-5
d_gene: TRBD2
v_gene: TRBV7-9
abundance: -
CDR3aa: CASSPPGLAGVRETQYF
CDR3nt: TGTGCCAGCAGCCCTCCCGGGCTAGCGGGAGTGCGGGAGACCCAGTACTTC

len: 16
j_gene: TRBJ2-5
d_gene: -
v_gene: TRBV29-1
abundance: few
CDR3aa: CSVEGGTGVHQETQYF
CDR3nt: TGCAGCGTTGAGGGGGGGACAGGCGTCCACCAAGAGACCCAGTACTTC

len: 16
j_gene: TRBJ2-7
d_gene: -
v_gene: TRBV7-9
abundance: -
CDR3aa: CASSLPPGVYSYEQYF
CDR3nt: TGTGCCAGCAGCTTACCCCCAGGGGTCTACTCCTACGAGCAGTACTTC

len: 15
j_gene: TRBJ2-7
d_gene: TRBD2
v_gene: TRBV11-3
abundance: -
CDR3aa: CASSLGAGGPYEQYF
CDR3nt: TGTGCCAGCAGCTTAGGTGCGGGAGGACCCTACGAGCAGTACTTC

len: 14
j_gene: TRBJ2-3
d_gene: TRBD1
v_gene: TRBV6-5
abundance: -
CDR3aa: CASKPGTGQDTQYF
CDR3nt: TGTGCCAGCAAGCCCGGGACAGGGCAAGATACGCAGTATTTT

len: 13
j_gene: TRBJ1-1
d_gene: TRBD1
v_gene: TRBV19
abundance: -
CDR3aa: CASREQGSGEAFF
CDR3nt: TGTGCCAGTAGAGAACAGGGGAGTGGTGAAGCTTTCTTT

len: 15
j_gene: TRBJ2-3
d_gene: -
v_gene: TRBV28
abundance: -
CDR3aa: CASSSSLIRADTQYF
CDR3nt: TGTGCCAGCAGTTCCTCGTTGATACGGGCAGATACGCAGTATTTT

len: 14
j_gene: TRBJ2-7
d_gene: TRBD2
v_gene: TRBV7-9
abundance: -
CDR3aa: CAGDSAGGGYEQYF
CDR3nt: TGTGCCGGGGATTCAGCGGGAGGAGGATACGAGCAGTACTTC

len: 17
j_gene: TRBJ2-1
d_gene: TRBD2
v_gene: TRBV4-3
abundance: -
CDR3aa: CASSQSWTSGRRDEQFF
CDR3nt: TGCGCCAGCAGCCAATCTTGGACTAGCGGGAGGCGGGATGAGCAGTTCTTC

len: 14
j_gene: TRBJ1-5
d_gene: -
v_gene: TRBV19
abundance: -
CDR3aa: CASSTGQPNQPQHF
CDR3nt: TGTGCCAGTAGTACCGGACAGCCCAATCAGCCCCAGCATTTT

len: 14
j_gene: TRBJ1-6
d_gene: -
v_gene: TRBV27
abundance: -
CDR3aa: CASSPGVNNSPLHF
CDR3nt: TGTGCCAGCAGTCCCGGGGTGAATAATTCACCCCTCCACTTT

len: 15
j_gene: TRBJ2-3
d_gene: -
v_gene: TRBV28
abundance: -
CDR3aa: CASRSTRDGTDTQYF
CDR3nt: TGTGCCAGCAGGAGTACCCGGGATGGCACAGATACGCAGTATTTT